This entry describes one T cell receptor beta chain. The antigen remains unidentified. Other DNA sequences of this sample code for an identical CDR3. The data were taken from a study of shared clonotypes between healthy human individuals. Data came from immunoSEQ multiplex PCR; TCRdb stores just in-frame clones and leaves some out. The sample lists 2 million to 2.5 million clones, less than 95% occurring once. Participating donors were healthy, HIV-negative adults free of recent acute infections or vaccinations. Overall study results and limits: Some naive CD4 clonotypes, roughly 4.8%, turned up in common across a few donors.

The TCR originated in a man aged 18 to 29 in good health. Some clones in this sample may be carry-over from other donors' samples. The sample consisted of naive CD4+ T cells from PBMCs. The sample's subset: CD45RA+ positively selected.

CDR3 amino acids: CASSSQGTGELFF. As DNA, the CDR3 is TGCGCCAGCAGCTCTCAGGGGACGGGGGAGCTGTTTTTT. V gene TRBV5-1 combines with J gene TRBJ2-2, with a possible D match to TRBD1 (6 bases). The CDR3 has 13 residues. Per the germline V gene, CDR1 is SGHRS and CDR2 is YFSETQ. V was shortened by 3 bases and J by 8 bases, with 11 bases between the two germline ends.